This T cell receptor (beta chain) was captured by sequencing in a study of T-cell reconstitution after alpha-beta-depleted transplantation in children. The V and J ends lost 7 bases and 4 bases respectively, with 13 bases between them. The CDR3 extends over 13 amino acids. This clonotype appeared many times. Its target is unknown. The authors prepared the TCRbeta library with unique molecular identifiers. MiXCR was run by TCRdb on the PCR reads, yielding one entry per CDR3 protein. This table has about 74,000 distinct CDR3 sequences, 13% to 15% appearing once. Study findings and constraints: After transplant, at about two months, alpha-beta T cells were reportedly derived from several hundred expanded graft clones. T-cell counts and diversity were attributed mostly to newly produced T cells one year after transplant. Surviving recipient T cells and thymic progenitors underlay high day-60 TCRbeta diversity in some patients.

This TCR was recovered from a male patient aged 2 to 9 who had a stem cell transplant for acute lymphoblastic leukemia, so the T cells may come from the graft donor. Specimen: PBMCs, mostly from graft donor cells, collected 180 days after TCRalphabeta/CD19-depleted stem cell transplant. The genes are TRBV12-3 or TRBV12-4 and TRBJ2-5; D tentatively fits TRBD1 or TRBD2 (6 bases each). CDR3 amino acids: CASTLRGRETQYF. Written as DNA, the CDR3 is TGTGCCAGCACCCTCCGGGGGCGAGAGACCCAGTACTTC.